This T cell receptor beta chain emerged from a study of breast tumors, draining lymph nodes, adjacent tissues. Turning to this clonotype: As yet, its antigen is unknown. This may be a read error, as it is one base from a much larger clone.

The CDR3 has 14 residues. The germline V gene encodes CDR1 MNHEY and CDR2 SVGEGT. Study results and caveats: Tumor TCR diversity was below lymph nodes but above nontumor tissue. Compared with basal-like, luminal-like tumors shared significantly more repertoire with nontumor tissue. Tumor T cell lymph node origin was a supported hypothesis, not proven. The data were judged consistent with most tumor T cells coming from lymph node and expanding in tumor.

TCRdb passed the multiplex PCR reads through MiXCR, listing each CDR3 protein once. Altogether approximately 52,000 distinct CDR3 sequences are present, 35% to 50% being singletons, with the ten largest covering more than 9%. Source material: breast tumor tissue. V is TRBV6-2 or TRBV6-3 and J is TRBJ2-5; D is unresolved. This sequence originates from a female donor with breast cancer. Some clones in this sample may be carry-over from other donors' samples. The CDR3 DNA sequence: TGTGCCAGCAGTCACTCGATCCTTATAGAGACCCAGTACTTC. It translates to CASSHSILIETQYF.